These T cell receptor beta chains were read from a single sample in a study of PD-L1 blockade in urothelial cancer. Some clones are missing from TCRdb's copy, which holds only in-frame ones; the method was immunoSEQ multiplex PCR. The top ten hold around 5.3% of the sample, which has about 80,000 clones, about 85% seen once. The sample here was PBMCs, taken around atezolizumab (anti-PD-L1) treatment. These receptors came from a woman in her 70s with urothelial cancer. CDR3s include the opening cysteine and the closing phenylalanine or tryptophan. The D gene is left open where the match is weak.

TRBV30 | NA | CAWSRDFNYGYTF
TRBV29-1 | NA | CSYGYRGGGELFF
TRBV5-1 | NA | CASSLGVSYEQYF
TRBV6-1 | TRBD2 | CASSEVAGGLTDTQYF
TRBV7-9 | NA | CASSLEGQYNEQFF
TRBV29-1 | TRBD1 | CSVEGQGGNYGYTF
TRBV7-2 | TRBD2 | CASSSGTTSYNEQFF
TRBV10-2 | TRBD1 | CASSDAEGQVYGYTF
TRBV5-6 | NA | CASSLATEVSYGYTF
TRBV19 | TRBD1 | CASSVRDRGDYSNQPQHF
TRBV6-1 | NA | CASSEIGGSYEQYF
TRBV5-1 | TRBD1 | CASSYSGGPDTQYF
TRBV10-2 | TRBD1 | CASRTGTGNTGELFF
TRBV27 | NA | CASSSRDKYEQYF
TRBV19 | NA | CASRSGSTGELFF
TRBV27 | TRBD1 | CASSLGGGEQYF
TRBV10-3 | NA | CAISGSGLGETQYF
TRBV4-3 | TRBD1 | CASSRTTGGVNEQYF
TRBV5-1 | TRBD1 | CASSPGQGAYNEQFF
TRBV2 | TRBD1 | CASRRGPGQGFYEQYF
TRBV7-9 | TRBD2 | CASSPPRLAGGSNEQFF
TRBV28 | TRBD2 | CASSLTSLTDTQYF
TRBV11-2 | TRBD1 | CASSPDRALYPAINEAFF
TRBV11-2 | NA | CASSLEFRNRNTEAFF
TRBV11-2 | TRBD1 | CASSSRDRAYEQYF
TRBV30 | NA | CAWSPDRAGAGKLFF
TRBV5-1 | NA | CASSLGEDLYNEQFF
TRBV7-3 | NA | CASSPGTNTEAFF
TRBV9 | NA | CASSVGTGFGTDTQYF
TRBV5-1 | TRBD1 | CASRVTGDYGYTF
TRBV11-2 | NA | CASSLAGYGYTF
TRBV4-1 | NA | CASSRTGLINLDSPLHF
TRBV5-1 | TRBD1 | CASSLAGGIYNEQFF
TRBV7-9 | TRBD1 | CASSYEGALFEQYF
TRBV5-3 | TRBD2 | CARSQRGASGGAFPGELFF
TRBV30 | NA | CAWSQRSTDTQYF
TRBV29-1 | NA | CSVETRSEQFF
TRBV11-2 | NA | CASSLEYRYTEAFF
TRBV19 | NA | CASSVTGSTEAFF
TRBV28 | TRBD1 | CASSFRGSSSYEQYF
TRBV19 | NA | CASSRAGAYEQYF
TRBV2 | TRBD2 | CASGSGLGPNEQFF
TRBV19 | TRBD1 | CASSADRPTDTQYF
TRBV23-1 | NA | CASSPVLLGFRGSYNEQFF
TRBV19 | TRBD2 | CASSMITSGRSTDTQYF
TRBV4-2 | NA | CASSPSEGDQPQHF
TRBV6-1 | NA | CASRKGGGTEAFF
TRBV21-1 | NA | CASSTLGGGQPVSNTGELFF
TRBV19 | NA | CASSIFGSGVEWPQHF